Listed here are 23 T cell receptor beta chains from one sample, sequenced in a study of blood T cell repertoires in COVID-19 (dated by TCRdb to about 2020). The library came from the immunoSEQ multiplex PCR assay. Here the immuneACCESS table is served through TCRdb, limited to in-frame sequences with V and J called. Missing clones are a known gap in these copies; in checked studies unresolved V genes cover under half, and the rest lacks a known reason. The sample profile shows roughly 190,000 clones; 70% to 90% of them were found once. The top ten hold about 7% of the sample. The sample consisted of peripheral blood. These receptors all stem from a woman aged 80 or over in a cohort sampled during active or convalescent COVID-19.

The V call is TRBV10-3, the J call TRBJ1-2; 7 nucleotides match TRBD1. The CDR3 extends over 14 amino acids. V shed 7 bases and J 1 base; nucleotides not matched to a gene: 6. Germline V lookup: CDR1 ENHRY, CDR2 SYGVKD. The CDR3: CAITRDRDNYGYTF. In nucleotides, the CDR3 is TGTGCCATCACCCGGGACAGAGATAACTATGGCTACACCTTC.

This chain links TRBV7-2 with TRBJ2-2; TRBD2 aligns across 10 bases. The CDR3 sequence is 16 residues long. The trim removed 5 bases at V and 6 bases at J, leaving 9 bases unmatched. The germline CDR1 and CDR2 sequences are SGHTA and FQGNSA. The CDR3 nucleotides read TGTGCCAGCAGCAACATAGCGGGGGGCTATCCCGGGGAGCTGTTTTTT. Translating gives CASSNIAGGYPGELFF.

The V gene is TRBV5-1, the J gene TRBJ1-1, with D hard to call. The CDR3 length is 15 residues. The V and J ends lost 0 bases and 1 base respectively, with 10 bases between them. Germline values: CDR1 SGHRS, CDR2 YFSETQ. This chain's CDR3 is CASSLDLAGNTEAFF. Written as DNA, the CDR3 is TGCGCCAGCAGCTTGGATCTAGCGGGGAACACTGAAGCTTTCTTT. Drawing the rest from reference TRBV5-1 and TRBJ1-1, the complete variable domain is KAGVTQTPRYLIKTRGQQVTLSCSPISGHRSVSWYQQTPGQGLQFLFEYFSETQRNKGNFPGRFSGRQFSNSRSEMNVSTLELGDSALYLCASSLDLAGNTEAFFGQGTRLTVV.

The chain has TRBV12-3 or TRBV12-4 and TRBJ1-2, with D perhaps TRBD1 (5 bases). V lost 7 bases and J lost 5, with 14 bases in between. This CDR3 contains 13 residues. The CDR3 DNA reads as TGTGCCAGCATGGGGGGGAGCGAATATGGCTACACCTTC. Amino acids: CASMGGSEYGYTF.

The chain carries TRBV21-1 and TRBJ2-3; the table assigns TRBD2, which was not confirmed against the DNA. TRBV21-1 counts as a pseudogene. The CDR3 loop spans 15 amino acids. The CDR3, as DNA: TGTGCCAGACCCGGTCGGCGGGGAAGCACAGATACGCAGTATTTT. Translating it yields CARPGRRGSTDTQYF.

The chain has TRBV4-1 and TRBJ2-5; possible D gene TRBD1, 6 bases. V lost 4 bases and J lost 5, with 14 bases in between. Germline CDR1 is MGHRA and CDR2 is YSYEKL. CDR3 length equals 14 residues. The CDR3 loop reads CASSLNRVRETQYF. CDR3 bases: TGCGCCAGCAGCCTCAACAGGGTCCGCGAGACCCAGTACTTC.

The chain couples TRBV20-1 to TRBJ2-1; TRBD2 agrees at 8 bases. V lost 3 bases, J lost 7 bases, and 8 bases stayed unmatched. The CDR3 totals 14 residues. Per germline, CDR1 DFQATT and CDR2 SNEGSKA (reference sequence). The CDR3 spells CSASRRGAWNEQFF. CDR3 coding DNA: TGCAGTGCTAGTCGGCGGGGGGCTTGGAATGAGCAGTTCTTC.

The count of this clone is one. The V and J genes are TRBV24-1 and TRBJ2-2; TRBD1 matches at 7 bases. This CDR3 comprises 16 residues. CDR1 is KGHDR and CDR2 is SFDVKD in the germline V gene. V lost 3 bases and J lost 1; bases outside the gene matches: 4. CDR3 DNA: TGTGCCACCAGTGATCCCCGACAGGGGAACACCGGGGAGCTGTTTTTT. Translating it yields CATSDPRQGNTGELFF.

This clone was counted a single time. The rearrangement links TRBV27 to TRBJ2-6, with TRBD2 as a possible D gene (5 bases). Trimming cost V 2 bases and J 1 base, with 9 bases left between them. Germline V gene lookup returns CDR1 MNHEY and CDR2 SMNVEV (reference sequence). The CDR3 is made up of 16 amino acids. The CDR3 nucleotides are TGTGCCAGCAGTTTACGAGGGATTTCTGGGGCCAACGTCCTGACTTTC. Its protein product is CASSLRGISGANVLTF. Variable domain in full (rest from reference TRBV27 and TRBJ2-6): EAQVTQNPRYLITVTGKKLTVTCSQNMNHEYMSWYRQDPGLGLRQIYYSMNVEVTDKGDVPEGYKVSRKEKRNFPLILESPSPNQTSLYFCASSLRGISGANVLTFGAGSRLTVL.

The rearrangement links TRBV5-1 to TRBJ2-1, with 8 nucleotides matching TRBD2. Germline CDR1 and CDR2: SGHRS and YFSETQ. The CDR3 length is 13 residues. V lost 4 bases and J lost 7; bases outside the gene matches: 4. The CDR3 DNA reads as TGCGCCAGCAGCCCGGGAGGGCCAAATGAGCAGTTCTTC. Its protein product is CASSPGGPNEQFF.

The chain carries TRBV6-2 or TRBV6-3 and TRBJ2-7; 9 bases map to TRBD1. V dropped 2 bases and J dropped 5; count of bases not matched to a gene: 10. Germline V lookup: CDR1 MNHEY, CDR2 SVGEGT. This CDR3 comprises 16 residues. CDR3 bases: TGTGCCAGCAGTTACATACCGGGACAGGGTATTCACGAGCAGTACTTC. Translated: CASSYIPGQGIHEQYF.

As for this clone: This sample includes further DNA sequences coding for the same CDR3. V gene TRBV2 combines with J gene TRBJ1-5; 9 nucleotides line up with TRBD1. With V trimmed by 6 bases and J by 1 base, 1 base remained unmatched. Germline CDR1 SNHLY, CDR2 FYNNEI. The CDR3 has 14 residues. The CDR3: CASSGQGSNQPQHF. The CDR3 DNA reads TGTGCCAGCAGCGGACAGGGGAGCAATCAGCCCCAGCATTTT.

This rearrangement joins TRBV5-6 to TRBJ2-7; TRBD1 might be the D (5 bases). V lost 0 bases and J lost 5, with 9 bases in between. This CDR3 is 13 amino acids long. CDR1 SGHDT and CDR2 YYEEEE come from the germline V gene. The CDR3 here is CASSLGRVHEQYV. As DNA, the CDR3 is TGTGCCAGCAGCTTGGGCAGGGTCCACGAGCAGTACGTC.

The V and J genes are TRBV28 and TRBJ1-3; 8 bases are shared with TRBD1. Germline V gene lookup returns CDR1 MDHEN and CDR2 SYDVKM. This CDR3 region has 16 residues. The J segment lost 6 bases and the V segment lost 3 bases, leaving 10 bases of the junction unmatched. CDR3 protein: CASSFYPGQGENTIYF. The DNA for the CDR3 is TGTGCCAGCAGTTTTTATCCTGGACAGGGAGAAAACACCATATATTTT.

In nucleotides, the CDR3 is TGTGCCAGCAGTTCAGGGAGGGCAGATACGCAGTATTTT. This codes for CASSSGRADTQYF. This chain joins TRBV6-5 and TRBJ2-3, with 7 bases fitting TRBD2. CDR1 is MNHEY, CDR2 SVGAGI, per germline. The CDR3 contains 13 residues. The V segment lost 4 bases and the J segment 4 bases; nucleotides outside the gene matches: 2.

V and J are TRBV6-6 and TRBJ1-5; TRBD1 is a possible D gene (5 bases). Germline assignment: CDR1 MNHNY and CDR2 SVGAGI (reference sequence). V was clipped by 5 bases and J by 4 bases, with 12 bases between them. This CDR3 spans 14 amino acids. CDR3 loop: CASSLDRINQPQHF. The CDR3 region has the DNA TGTGCCAGCAGTCTAGACAGAATTAATCAGCCCCAGCATTTT.

The count of this clone is one. The chain has TRBV2 and TRBJ2-6; 7 bases are shared with TRBD1. In germline, CDR1 is SNHLY, CDR2 FYNNEI. The CDR3 length is 18 residues. V shed 4 bases, J shed 2 bases, and the junction held 11 bases outside the gene matches. The CDR3 sequence: CASSGRGPDRAGANVLTF. In DNA form, the CDR3 reads TGTGCCAGCAGTGGCCGGGGCCCCGACAGGGCTGGGGCCAACGTCCTGACTTTC.

V gene TRBV7-8 combines with J gene TRBJ1-3; the match to TRBD1 covers 7 bases. From germline, CDR1 is SGHVS and CDR2 FQNEAQ. Trimming cost V 5 bases and J 7 bases; bases outside gene matches: 5. CDR3 length equals 13 residues. The CDR3 spells CASSRQGRNTIYF. The CDR3 nucleotides are TGTGCCAGCAGCCGACAGGGAAGGAACACCATATATTTT.

This chain joins TRBV29-1 and TRBJ1-2; possible D gene TRBD1, 5 bases. Germline V gene data show CDR1 as SQVTM and CDR2 as ANQGSEA. This CDR3 is 12 amino acids long. V lost 3 bases and J lost 2, with 7 bases in between. CDR3 coding DNA: TGCAGCGTTGAGAAGGGGAACTATGGCTACACCTTC. It codes for CSVEKGNYGYTF.

The rearrangement uses TRBV25-1 and TRBJ2-7; 10 positions agree with TRBD1. V dropped 6 bases and J dropped 2; count of bases not matched to a gene: 4. CDR1 MGHDK and CDR2 SYGVNS come from the germline V gene. The CDR3 is made up of 14 amino acids. The CDR3 sequence is CASSPGTGAYEQYF. The DNA of the CDR3 is TGTGCCAGCAGCCCCGGGACAGGGGCCTACGAGCAGTACTTC.

This chain connects TRBV9 to TRBJ2-1; 13 bases agree with TRBD2. The V gene's germline CDR1 is SGDLS and CDR2 YYNGEE. This CDR3 has 15 amino acids. The J segment lost 9 bases and the V segment lost 3 bases, leaving 6 bases of the junction unmatched. The CDR3 loop reads CASSGSGTSGVEQFF. CDR3 nucleotides: TGTGCCAGCAGCGGATCCGGGACTAGCGGGGTTGAGCAGTTCTTC.

The chain recombines TRBV28 with TRBJ2-5; 9 nucleotides agree with TRBD1. Germline CDR1 is MDHEN and CDR2 is SYDVKM. This CDR3 is built from 14 residues. V dropped 9 bases and J dropped 5; count of bases not matched to a gene: 10. CDR3 in DNA: TGTGCCAGTAATTTACAGGGGGCGGGGGAGACCCAGTACTTC. Translating gives CASNLQGAGETQYF.

The chain combines TRBV28 with TRBJ1-5, with 7 positions matching TRBD1. This CDR3 contains 16 residues. CDR1 is MDHEN, CDR2 SYDVKM, per germline. The V and J ends lost 5 bases and 0 bases, in that order; junction bases with no gene match: 7. The CDR3 DNA sequence: TGTGCCAGCAGTACAGGGGACCCCTATAGCAATCAGCCCCAGCATTTT. It translates to CASSTGDPYSNQPQHF.